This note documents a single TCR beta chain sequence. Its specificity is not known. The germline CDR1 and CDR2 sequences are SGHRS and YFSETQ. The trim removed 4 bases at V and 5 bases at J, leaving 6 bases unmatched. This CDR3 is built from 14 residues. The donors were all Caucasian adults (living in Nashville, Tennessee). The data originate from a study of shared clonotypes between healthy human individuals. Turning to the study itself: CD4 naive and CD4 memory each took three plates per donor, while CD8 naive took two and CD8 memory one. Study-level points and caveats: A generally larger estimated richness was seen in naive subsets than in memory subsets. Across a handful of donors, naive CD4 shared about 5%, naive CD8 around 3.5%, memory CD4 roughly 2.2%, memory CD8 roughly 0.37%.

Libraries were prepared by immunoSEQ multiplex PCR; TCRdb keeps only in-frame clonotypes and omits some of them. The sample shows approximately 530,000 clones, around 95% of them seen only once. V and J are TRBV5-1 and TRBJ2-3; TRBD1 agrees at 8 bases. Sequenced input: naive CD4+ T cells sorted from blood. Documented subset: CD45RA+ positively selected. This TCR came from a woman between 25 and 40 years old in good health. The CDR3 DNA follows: TGCGCCAGCAGCCGAGGGACAGGTCTAGATACGCAGTATTTT. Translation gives CASSRGTGLDTQYF.